The clone carrying this TCR beta chain was seen at least ten times. Its target is unknown. The source of the sample is a study of T-cell reconstitution after alpha-beta-depleted transplantation in children. Overall study results and limits: As was reported, about two months after transplant, alpha-beta T cells came from several hundred expanded graft clones. After transplant, high TCRbeta diversity at day 60 in some patients arose from surviving recipient T cells and thymic progenitors. Hyperexpanded clones declined; after one year, newly produced T cells mostly supplied diversity.

Unique molecular identifiers tagged the TCRbeta library. Via MiXCR, TCRdb re-called the PCR reads, giving one row per CDR3 protein. Among 200,000 to 300,000 distinct CDR3 sequences listed, 6.5% to 9% were seen once. The V segment lost 2 bases and the J segment 6 bases; nucleotides outside the gene matches: 3. The germline gives CDR1 SGHRS, CDR2 YFSETQ. This CDR3 has 13 residues. The TCR originated in a male patient younger than 18 who had a stem cell transplant for acute lymphoblastic leukemia, so the T cells may come from the graft donor. This material consisted of PBMCs, mostly from graft donor cells, taken 180 days after TCRalphabeta/CD19-depleted stem cell transplant. The chain uses TRBV5-1 and TRBJ1-2; 8 bases are a match to TRBD1. The CDR3 protein is CASSFLQGDGYTF. In nucleotides, the CDR3 is TGCGCCAGCAGCTTCCTACAGGGGGATGGCTACACCTTC.